The clone carrying this T cell receptor beta chain has just a few counts. Its target is unknown. The use of a sample-barcoded 5' primer and a J-beta primer mix characterized a second PCR of roughly 6 to 11 cycles. Through a template-switch adaptor with 12 random nucleotides, each cDNA molecule received a tag. MiXCR was run by TCRdb on the 5' RACE reads, yielding one entry per CDR3 protein. The profile shows approximately 800,000 distinct CDR3 sequences, roughly three fifths of them singletons. The source of the sample is a study of blood T cells in healthy people across ages. Findings of the study overall: Estimated diversity across one million T cells was deemed an underestimate. Expanded clonotype changes were possibly confounded by unknown donor CMV status. Naive and antigen-experienced cells were not separated, limiting conclusive comparison.

Per the germline V gene, CDR1 is LGHNT and CDR2 is FRNRAP. This CDR3 spans 15 amino acids. Trimming removed 0 bases from V and 2 bases from J, with 9 bases in between. The clonotype was recovered from a man aged 35 to 55 in good health. What was sequenced was blood. The chain is built from TRBV12-5 and TRBJ2-3; D is undetermined. In nucleotides, the CDR3 is TGTGCTAGTGGTTTGGTACTCCAGGACACAGATACGCAGTATTTT. Its translation is CASGLVLQDTDTQYF.